This T cell receptor beta chain was profiled in a study of cytomegalovirus exposure and HLA in healthy donors. General study findings and limits: A later analysis reportedly identified an Asian-associated ancestry cluster as carrying fewer N-insertions than the approximately 670-donor mean.

Healthy bone marrow donors made up the donor group. Germline-derived CDR1 and CDR2 are SGHTA and FQGNSA. The V segment lost 1 base and the J segment 2 bases; nucleotides outside the gene matches: 10. The length of the CDR3 is 17 residues. The PCR used 60 Vbeta and 13 Jbeta primers. Sequencing used immunoSEQ multiplex PCR; TCRdb keeps in-frame clones, though not all of them. The sample lists over 60,000 clones, about 75% occurring once. As concerns this clone: Its antigen is still unknown.

This TCR was sampled from a man between 65 and 79 years old in good health and CMV-seronegative. This chain uses TRBV7-2 with TRBJ2-5, with 7 bases identical to TRBD2. The source material was PBMCs. The CDR3 DNA follows: TGTGCCAGCAGCTTAGAGAGAGGGAGCGGGGTTCAAGAGACCCAGTACTTC. Its translation: CASSLERGSGVQETQYF.